This T cell receptor (beta chain) appears in the sequencing data of a study of cytomegalovirus exposure and HLA in healthy donors. Study background: Roughly 180 million T cells yielded around 100 million unique TCR beta sequences, as an earlier analysis found. HLA-typed donors contributed around 82 million unique TCRs, which were held in an early data release. Out of 398 genotyped donors, about 80% belonged to the Caucasian-associated ancestry cluster. Whole-study results and caveats: In a later analysis, TCR beta V- and J-gene trimming showed a link to a missense DCLRE1C variant.

PCR employed 60 Vbeta and 13 Jbeta primers. The table came from immunoSEQ multiplex PCR; TCRdb's copy has only in-frame clones and leaves some out. Of about 110,000 clones in the sample, around three quarters were seen once. V lost 4 bases to trimming and J lost 0 bases; unmatched junction nucleotides: 5. Germline CDR1 KGHSH, CDR2 LQKENI. CDR3 length equals 16 residues. Points on this clone: Its antigen is not identified.

Sequenced material: PBMCs. This sequence originates from a woman in her fifties or sixties in good health and CMV-seropositive. V usage is TRBV18 and J usage is TRBJ1-2; 10 nucleotides match TRBD1. The CDR3 loop is CASSRDRGPSNYGYTF. CDR3 DNA sequence: TGTGCCAGCTCACGGGACAGGGGCCCGTCTAACTATGGCTACACCTTC.